The text below deals with one T cell receptor beta chain. This CDR3 spans 15 amino acids. Trimming cost V 1 base and J 5 bases, with 12 bases left between them. From germline, CDR1 is LGHNA and CDR2 YSLEER. The data were taken from a study of blood T cell repertoires in COVID-19. Using immunoSEQ multiplex PCR, the repertoire was profiled, and TCRdb retains in-frame clones only, with some absent. This table holds under 500,000 clones, roughly 87% found once. The genes are TRBV4-3 and TRBJ2-1; D may be TRBD2 (6 bases). This TCR was recovered from a woman between 18 and 29 years old with acute COVID-19. Sequencing was done on a sample of PBMCs or T cells enriched from blood (not recorded which). Written as DNA, the CDR3 is TGCGCCAGCAGCCAAGCGGGAGTCGGGAACAATGAGCAGTTCTTC. Translated, it gives CASSQAGVGNNEQFF.